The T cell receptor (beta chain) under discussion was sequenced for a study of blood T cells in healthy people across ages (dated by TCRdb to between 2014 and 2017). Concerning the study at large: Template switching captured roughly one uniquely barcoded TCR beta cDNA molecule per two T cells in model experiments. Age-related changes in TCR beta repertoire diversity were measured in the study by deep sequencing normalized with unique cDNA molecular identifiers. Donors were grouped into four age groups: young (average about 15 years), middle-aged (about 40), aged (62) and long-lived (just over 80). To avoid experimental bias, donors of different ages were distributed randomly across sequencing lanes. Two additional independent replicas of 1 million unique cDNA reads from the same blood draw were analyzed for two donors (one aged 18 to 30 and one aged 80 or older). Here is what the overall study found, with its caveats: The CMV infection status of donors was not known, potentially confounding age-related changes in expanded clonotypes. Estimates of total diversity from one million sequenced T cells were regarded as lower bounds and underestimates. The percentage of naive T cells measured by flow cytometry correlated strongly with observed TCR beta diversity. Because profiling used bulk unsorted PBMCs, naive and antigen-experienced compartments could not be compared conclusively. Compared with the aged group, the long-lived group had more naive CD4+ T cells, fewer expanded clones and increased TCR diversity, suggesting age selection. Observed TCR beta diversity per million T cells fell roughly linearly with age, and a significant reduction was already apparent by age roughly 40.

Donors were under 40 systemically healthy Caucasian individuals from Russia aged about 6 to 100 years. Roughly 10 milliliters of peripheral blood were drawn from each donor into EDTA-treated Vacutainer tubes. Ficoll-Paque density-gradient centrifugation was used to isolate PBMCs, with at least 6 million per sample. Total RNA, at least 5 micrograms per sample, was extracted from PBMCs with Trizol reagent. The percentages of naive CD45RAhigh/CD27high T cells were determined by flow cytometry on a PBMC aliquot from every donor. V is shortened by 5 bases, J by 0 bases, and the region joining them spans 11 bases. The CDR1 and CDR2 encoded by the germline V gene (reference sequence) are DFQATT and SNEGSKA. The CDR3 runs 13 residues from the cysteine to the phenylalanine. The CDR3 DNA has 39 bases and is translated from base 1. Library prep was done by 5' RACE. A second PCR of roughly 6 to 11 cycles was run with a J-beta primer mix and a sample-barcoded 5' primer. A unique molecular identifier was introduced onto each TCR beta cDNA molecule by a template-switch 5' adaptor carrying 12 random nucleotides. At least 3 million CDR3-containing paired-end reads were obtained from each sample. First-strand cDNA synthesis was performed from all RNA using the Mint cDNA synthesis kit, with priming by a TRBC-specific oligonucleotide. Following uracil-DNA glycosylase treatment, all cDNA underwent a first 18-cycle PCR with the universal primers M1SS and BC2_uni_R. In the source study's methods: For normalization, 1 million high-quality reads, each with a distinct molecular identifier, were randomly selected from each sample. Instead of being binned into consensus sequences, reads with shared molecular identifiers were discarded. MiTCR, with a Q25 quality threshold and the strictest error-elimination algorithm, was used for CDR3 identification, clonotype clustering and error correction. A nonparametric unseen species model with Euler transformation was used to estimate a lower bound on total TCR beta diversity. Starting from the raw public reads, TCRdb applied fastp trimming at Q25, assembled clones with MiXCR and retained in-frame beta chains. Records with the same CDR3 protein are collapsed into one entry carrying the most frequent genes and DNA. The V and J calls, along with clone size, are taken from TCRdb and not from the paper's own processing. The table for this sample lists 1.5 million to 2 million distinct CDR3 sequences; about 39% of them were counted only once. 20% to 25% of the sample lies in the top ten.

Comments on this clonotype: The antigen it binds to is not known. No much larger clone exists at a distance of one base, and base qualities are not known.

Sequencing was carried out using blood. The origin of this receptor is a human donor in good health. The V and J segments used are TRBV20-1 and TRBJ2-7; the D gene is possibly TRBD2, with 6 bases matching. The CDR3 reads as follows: CSAYRGISYEQYF. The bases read TGCAGTGCTTATCGGGGGATCTCCTACGAGCAGTACTTC.